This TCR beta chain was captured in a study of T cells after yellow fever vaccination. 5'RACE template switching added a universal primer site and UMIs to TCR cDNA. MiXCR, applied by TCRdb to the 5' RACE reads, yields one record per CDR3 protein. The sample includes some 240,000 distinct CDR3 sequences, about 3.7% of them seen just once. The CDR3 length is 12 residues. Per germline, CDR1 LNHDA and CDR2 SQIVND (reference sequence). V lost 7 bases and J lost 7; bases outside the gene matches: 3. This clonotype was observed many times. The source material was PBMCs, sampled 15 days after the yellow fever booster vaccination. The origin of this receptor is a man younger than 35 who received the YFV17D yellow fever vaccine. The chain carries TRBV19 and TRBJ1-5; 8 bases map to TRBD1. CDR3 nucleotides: TGTGCCAGTACCGACAGGGGCCAGCCCCAGCATTTT. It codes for CASTDRGQPQHF.